This T cell receptor beta chain was observed in a study of blood T cells in healthy people across ages (dated by TCRdb to the mid-2010s). For the study in its entirety: In model experiments, roughly one uniquely barcoded TCR beta cDNA molecule per two T cells was captured by template switching. Two additional independent replicas of 1 million unique cDNA reads from the same blood draw were analyzed for two donors (one aged 18 to 29 and one aged 80 or older). The donors were split into four age groups: young (average 16 years), middle-aged (39), aged (more than 60) and long-lived (roughly 77). Age-related changes in TCR beta repertoire diversity were measured in the study by deep sequencing normalized with unique cDNA molecular identifiers.

Library generation was performed with 5' RACE. TCRdb records Illumina HiSeq 2500 as the sequencer. A second PCR of roughly 6 to 11 cycles was run with a J-beta primer mix and a sample-barcoded 5' primer. Each TCR beta cDNA molecule received a unique molecular identifier from a template-switch 5' adaptor carrying 12 random nucleotides. Each sample yielded at least 3 million CDR3-containing paired-end reads. All of the RNA was converted into first-strand cDNA using the Mint cDNA synthesis kit, with a TRBC-specific oligonucleotide serving as the primer. After uracil-DNA glycosylase treatment, a first 18-cycle PCR used universal primers M1SS and BC2_uni_R on all cDNA. The study's own analysis went as follows. Normalization of each sample was performed by random selection of 1 million high-quality reads, each carrying a distinct molecular identifier. Instead of being binned into consensus sequences, reads with shared molecular identifiers were discarded. MiTCR, with a Q25 quality threshold and the strictest error-elimination algorithm, was used for CDR3 identification, clonotype clustering and error correction. A nonparametric unseen species model with Euler transformation was used to estimate lower-bound total TCR beta diversity. In TCRdb, the public reads were trimmed at Q25 with fastp and aligned with MiXCR, with productive beta chains retained. Rows are combined by CDR3 protein, so each entry shows the most common genes and DNA. TCRdb's processing, not the authors' own work, is the source of the V and J calls. Here the sample has about 1 million distinct CDR3 sequences; approximately 25% occur a single time. The ten most abundant clones make up less than 0.85% of the sample.

Systemically healthy Caucasian individuals from Russia, some 36 in total and aged roughly 6 to 100 years, were included as donors. Each donor gave 8 to 10 milliliters of peripheral blood, drawn into EDTA-treated Vacutainer tubes. Ficoll-Paque density-gradient centrifugation was used to isolate PBMCs, with at least 7 million obtained per sample. Trizol reagent was used to extract total RNA from the PBMCs, yielding at least 5 micrograms per sample. The percentages of naive CD45RAhigh/CD27high T cells were determined by flow cytometry on a PBMC aliquot from every donor. This clonotype was observed many times. Which antigen it targets is not known. No base-level quality is on record; no much larger clone is a single base apart. Relative to germline, V is missing 3 bases and J is missing 2 bases, with 2 bases of the junction outside any gene match. The CDR3 sequence holds 14 residues, the cysteine and phenylalanine included. Of the read, only the CDR3 DNA is kept; its 42 bases are in frame from base 1.

General study outcomes and caveats: Estimates of total diversity from one million sequenced T cells were regarded as lower bounds and underestimates. The long-lived group showed more naive CD4+ T cells, fewer expanded clones and increased TCR diversity than the aged group, suggesting age selection. Because donor CMV infection status was unknown, age-related changes in expanded clonotypes were potentially confounded. The percentage of naive T cells measured by flow cytometry correlated strongly with observed TCR beta diversity. Conclusive comparison of naive and antigen-experienced compartments was prevented by the profiling of bulk unsorted PBMCs. As age increased, observed TCR beta diversity per million T cells dropped in a roughly linear way, and a significant reduction was already evident by age 40.

The data were also submitted as part of a second study, on T cells of mothers and their children. The second study, in turn, reports: Nine systemically healthy Caucasian individuals, comprising three mothers and their six children, were included as donors. cDNA synthesis used all of the extracted RNA, with 1.5 ug of RNA in each 15 ul reaction. In the second PCR, the M1S primer introduced both the sample barcodes and 2-4 random nucleotides. Each mother yielded over 9.5 million TCR beta CDR3 reads and each child a few million reads. TCR recombination output is similarly shaped by thymic selection in related and unrelated pairs, with a minor effect exerted by inherited differences. Normalized repertoire overlap was always found to be slightly, but never significantly, higher in related mother-child pairs than in unrelated mother-child pairs. No persistent microchimeric T cell clones were detected, at a sensitivity of approximately 100 clones per million clonotypes. Deep NGS was used in the study to compare the TCR beta repertoires of mothers and children and to look for features that separate related mother-child pairs from unrelated individuals. Mothers averaged roughly 36 +/- 4 years of age and children averaged 11 +/- 4 years. After adapter ligation with NEBNext reagents, the libraries were sequenced on Illumina HiSeq 2000 with 100+100 nt paired-end reads. To prevent cross-contamination, the mother and child libraries were prepared one month apart and sequenced in separate runs. Each donor had between roughly 500,000 and 2,200,000 distinct TCR beta clonotypes identified. Naive TCR beta clonotypes were estimated from low-frequency clonotypes matched to each donor's FACS-determined naive share, without sorting.

The source is a girl aged 2-10 years in good health. Sequenced sample: blood. Rearrangement joined TRBV12-3 or TRBV12-4 to TRBJ2-5; the junction holds 8 bases that match TRBD1. The CDR3 protein: CASSFRDRQETQYF. The DNA sequence is given as TGTGCCAGCAGTTTTAGGGACAGGCAAGAGACCCAGTACTTC.